This entry lists 23 T cell receptor beta chains sequenced from one sample in a study of cytotoxic CD8 clonotypes in ibrutinib-treated CLL. Data came from immunoSEQ multiplex PCR; TCRdb stores just in-frame clones and leaves some out. There are approximately 46,000 clones in the sample; 60% to 75% occur only once, and about 14% lies in the top ten. Sequencing used PBMCs, obtained after 12 months of ibrutinib treatment. The receptors were sampled from a human donor with chronic lymphocytic leukemia.

The J gene is TRBJ2-3, the V gene TRBV27; 9 bases align to TRBD2. CDR1 is MNHEY, CDR2 SMNVEV, per germline (reference sequence). V lost 6 bases, J lost 5 bases, and 15 bases stayed unmatched. This CDR3 has 17 residues. CDR3 loop: CASSPPTGTSNEDTQYF. DNA for the CDR3: TGTGCCAGCAGCCCTCCAACCGGGACTAGCAACGAAGATACGCAGTATTTT.

CDR3 bases: TGTGCCAGCAGCCAAGATTGGGACATCGACAATGAGCAGTTCTTC. Protein sequence: CASSQDWDIDNEQFF. The chain combines TRBV4-2 with TRBJ2-1; D is possibly TRBD1 (6 bases). CDR3 length: 15 residues. Germline V gene data show CDR1 as LGHNA and CDR2 as YNFKEQ. Trimming stripped 0 bases from V and 5 bases from J, with 11 bases between.

This chain links TRBV2 with TRBJ1-4, with 9 bases lining up with TRBD1. Per the germline V gene, CDR1 is SNHLY and CDR2 is FYNNEI. The trim removed 4 bases at V and 8 bases at J, leaving 2 bases unmatched. CDR3 length: 13 amino acids. In DNA form, the CDR3 reads TGTGCCAGCAGTGGGACAGGGGCAGAAAAACTGTTTTTT. Its protein is CASSGTGAEKLFF.

The CDR3 region is CASSLGIVDEQFF. The DNA of the CDR3 is TGTGCCAGCAGCTTAGGTATAGTCGATGAGCAGTTCTTC. The chain combines TRBV7-2 with TRBJ2-1, with D unresolved. V lost 1 base and J 8 bases, leaving 9 bases between the germline ends. Germline values: CDR1 SGHTA, CDR2 FQGNSA. The CDR3 is made up of 13 amino acids. Based on the CDR3 plus reference TRBV7-2 and TRBJ2-1, the full variable domain is GAGVSQSPSNKVTEKGKDVELRCDPISGHTALYWYRQSLGQGLEFLIYFQGNSAPDKSGLPSDRFSAERTGGSVSTLTIQRTQQEDSAVYLCASSLGIVDEQFFGPGTRLTVL.

CDR3 protein: CASSEWAGSGNTIYF. The CDR3 DNA reads as TGTGCCAGCAGTGAATGGGCCGGGTCTGGAAACACCATATATTTT. The genes are TRBV6-1 and TRBJ1-3, with D hard to call. From germline, CDR1 is MNHNS and CDR2 SASEGT. The CDR3 loop spans 15 amino acids. Trimming shortened V by 2 bases and J by 1 base, and 9 bases separated the two germline ends.

This clone turned up a few times. The chain has TRBV10-3 and TRBJ2-7, with 10 bases aligning to TRBD2. This CDR3 contains 15 residues. Unmatched junction bases numbered 8, after V lost 7 bases and J lost 2 bases. The germline gives CDR1 ENHRY, CDR2 SYGVKD. The CDR3 loop reads CAITPLAGDTYEQYF. In nucleotides, the CDR3 is TGTGCCATCACCCCCCTAGCGGGAGATACCTACGAGCAGTACTTC.

CDR3 DNA: TGTGCCAGCAGCTTACGGCCAGGGAGGAGGGTGCTCACAGATACGCAGTATTTT. This gives the protein CASSLRPGRRVLTDTQYF. The V call is TRBV7-2, the J call TRBJ2-3; D may be TRBD2 (6 bases). Trimming cost V 2 bases and J 2 bases, with 20 bases left between them. CDR1 is SGHTA and CDR2 is FQGNSA in the germline V gene. The CDR3 spans 18 residues. Using reference TRBV7-2 and TRBJ2-3 for the parts outside the CDR3, the full variable domain is GAGVSQSPSNKVTEKGKDVELRCDPISGHTALYWYRQSLGQGLEFLIYFQGNSAPDKSGLPSDRFSAERTGGSVSTLTIQRTQQEDSAVYLCASSLRPGRRVLTDTQYFGPGTRLTVL.

This chain connects TRBV19 to TRBJ1-4; 8 bases map to TRBD1. Trimming cost V 8 bases and J 10 bases; bases outside gene matches: 15. Germline lookup yields CDR1 LNHDA and CDR2 SQIVND (reference sequence). This CDR3 comprises 15 residues. The CDR3 nucleotides are TGTGCCAGTCAGACGCGGGGCAGGGGGCTTGCAAAACTGTTTTTT. Protein sequence: CASQTRGRGLAKLFF.

The gene calls are TRBV10-3 and TRBJ1-2, with 7 bases aligning to TRBD1. Unmatched junction bases numbered 16, after V lost 7 bases and J lost 8 bases. This CDR3 spans 15 amino acids. Germline-derived CDR1 and CDR2 are ENHRY and SYGVKD. This chain's CDR3 is CAITRQGPQVGGYTF. The CDR3 region has the DNA TGTGCCATCACCCGACAGGGTCCTCAGGTCGGCGGCTACACCTTC.

The V call is TRBV28, the J call TRBJ1-2, with D possibly TRBD1 on 6 matching bases. V was cut by 6 bases and J by 2 bases, with 19 bases left in between. The CDR3 has 16 residues. Germline loops: CDR1 MDHEN, CDR2 SYDVKM. In DNA form, the CDR3 reads TGTGCCAGCAGCAAGGGGTCAGGGGCCGGAAACTATGGCTACACCTTC. Amino acid sequence: CASSKGSGAGNYGYTF.

This clone showed up just a few times. CDR3 sequence: CASSEDYPGYNEQFF. The CDR3 DNA follows: TGTGCCAGCAGTGAGGACTACCCCGGGTACAATGAGCAGTTCTTC. This chain connects TRBV6-4 to TRBJ2-1, with D tentatively TRBD2 (6 bases). Trimming took 3 bases from V and 4 from J, leaving 13 bases between them. The V gene's germline CDR1 is MRHNA and CDR2 SNTAGT. The CDR3 runs 15 residues.

This chain connects TRBV18 to TRBJ2-2; D is undetermined. V was cut by 1 base and J by 3 bases, with 3 bases left in between. There are 13 residues in the CDR3. Germline CDR1 KGHSH, CDR2 LQKENI. As DNA, the CDR3 is TGTGCCAGCTCACCACAGGACACCGGGGAGCTGTTTTTT. Translating it yields CASSPQDTGELFF.

This clone has a single count. This chain uses TRBV18 with TRBJ2-1; 12 nucleotides line up with TRBD2. The trim removed 3 bases at V and 2 bases at J, leaving 5 bases unmatched. The CDR3 is 17 residues long. Germline CDR1 KGHSH, CDR2 LQKENI. Here the CDR3 DNA reads TGTGCCAGCTCACCGTCTCTAGCGGGAGGGACCTACAATGAGCAGTTCTTC. As protein: CASSPSLAGGTYNEQFF.

This sequence joins TRBV5-6 and TRBJ1-1, with 7 bases fitting TRBD1. The CDR3 is 14 amino acids. The germline CDR1 and CDR2 sequences are SGHDT and YYEEEE. The V gene end was trimmed by 2 bases and the J gene end by 4 bases; junction bases not matched to a gene: 5. The CDR3 DNA sequence: TGTGCCAGCAGCTTACAGGGGTACGGCACTGAAGCTTTCTTT. Its protein product is CASSLQGYGTEAFF.

The chain has TRBV11-2 and TRBJ1-1; unclear D gene. V was clipped by 1 base and J by 0 bases, with 9 bases between them. This CDR3 spans 15 amino acids. CDR1 SGHAT and CDR2 FQNNGV come from the germline V gene. The CDR3 here is CASSLVPALNTEAFF. In DNA form, the CDR3 reads TGTGCCAGCAGCTTAGTCCCCGCTCTGAACACTGAAGCTTTCTTT.

This chain joins TRBV7-2 and TRBJ1-4; D uncertain. Trimming pared 1 base from V and 0 bases from J, leaving 6 bases between. CDR3 length equals 15 residues. The germline V gene encodes CDR1 SGHTA and CDR2 FQGNSA. CDR3 sequence (DNA): TGTGCCAGCAGCTTAGGGGAGACAACTAATGAAAAACTGTTTTTT. It yields the protein CASSLGETTNEKLFF.

The gene calls are TRBV25-1 and TRBJ2-2; 10 nucleotides align to TRBD2. Trimming took 3 bases from V and 6 from J; bases not matched to a gene: 4. The CDR3 consists of 15 residues. Per germline, CDR1 MGHDK and CDR2 SYGVNS. CDR3 nucleotides: TGTGCCAGCAGTGACCTAGCGGGAGCGGCCGGGGAGCTGTTTTTT. Translating gives CASSDLAGAAGELFF.

J is TRBJ2-7 and V is TRBV7-2; 10 nucleotides agree with TRBD1. The germline gives CDR1 SGHTA, CDR2 FQGNSA. The CDR3 has 16 residues. Unmatched junction bases numbered 10, after V lost 6 bases and J lost 2 bases. The CDR3 loop is CASRTMAGTGAYEQYF. The CDR3 nucleotides read TGTGCCAGCAGGACTATGGCCGGGACAGGGGCCTACGAGCAGTACTTC.

Within the sample, this clone is large (0.1 to 1%). The genes are TRBV10-1 and TRBJ1-2; unclear D gene. V was pared by 2 bases and J by 0 bases, with 4 bases between. This CDR3 region has 13 residues. Germline V gene lookup returns CDR1 WNHNN and CDR2 SYGVQD (reference sequence). DNA of the CDR3: TGCGCCAGCAGTGAGACAGCTAACTATGGCTACACCTTC. Amino acid sequence: CASSETANYGYTF.

The rearrangement joins TRBV5-6 to TRBJ2-1; weak D call: TRBD2 (5 bases). The CDR3 is made up of 13 amino acids. Trimming cost V 0 bases and J 7 bases, with 8 bases left between them. CDR1 is SGHDT and CDR2 is YYEEEE in the germline V gene. This CDR3 is CASSLGSGNEQFF. The CDR3 DNA follows: TGTGCCAGCAGCTTGGGGTCGGGAAATGAGCAGTTCTTC.

The chain recombines TRBV23-1 with TRBJ2-7; a possible D gene is TRBD2 (6 bases). TRBV23-1 is an ORF, and what it does is uncertain. Trimming left V 0 bases short and J 3 bases short, with 15 bases between. This CDR3 contains 16 residues. The DNA of the CDR3 is TGCGCCAGCAGTCAATCCTCCAGCGGGTTGGTCTACGAGCAGTACTTC. It yields the protein CASSQSSSGLVYEQYF.

The chain combines TRBV7-6 with TRBJ2-3; TRBD2 agrees at 9 bases. The CDR3 runs 18 residues. The V segment lost 0 bases and the J segment 1 base; nucleotides outside the gene matches: 8. Germline loops: CDR1 SGHVS, CDR2 FNYEAQ. CDR3: CASSLATASGIGTDTQYF. Here the CDR3 DNA reads TGTGCCAGCAGCTTAGCTACTGCTAGCGGGATCGGCACAGATACGCAGTATTTT.

This chain links TRBV27 with TRBJ1-1; TRBD1 matches at 7 bases. The CDR3 is 14 residues long. CDR1 is MNHEY and CDR2 is SMNVEV in the germline V gene (reference sequence). With V trimmed by 3 bases and J by 1 base, 2 bases remained unmatched. In DNA, the CDR3 is TGTGCCAGCAGTTTCCGACAGGGGAACACTGAAGCTTTCTTT. Translated: CASSFRQGNTEAFF.